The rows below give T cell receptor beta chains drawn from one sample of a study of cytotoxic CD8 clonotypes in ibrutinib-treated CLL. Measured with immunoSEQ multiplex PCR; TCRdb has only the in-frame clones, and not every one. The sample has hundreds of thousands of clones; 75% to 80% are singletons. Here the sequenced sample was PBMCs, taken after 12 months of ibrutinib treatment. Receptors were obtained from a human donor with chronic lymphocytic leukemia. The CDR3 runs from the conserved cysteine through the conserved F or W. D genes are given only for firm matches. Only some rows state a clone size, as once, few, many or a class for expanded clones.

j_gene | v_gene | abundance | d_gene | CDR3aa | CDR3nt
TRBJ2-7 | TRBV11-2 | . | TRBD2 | CASSSQSGVTYEQYF | TGTGCCAGCAGCTCCCAGAGCGGGGTCACCTACGAGCAGTACTTC
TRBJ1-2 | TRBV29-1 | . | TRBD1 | CSVGRTGDDYGYTF | TGCAGCGTTGGGAGAACAGGGGACGATTATGGCTACACCTTC
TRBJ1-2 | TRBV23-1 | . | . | CASSPLPWTAYYNYGYTF | TGCGCCAGCAGTCCGCTCCCATGGACGGCCTACTATAACTATGGCTACACCTTC
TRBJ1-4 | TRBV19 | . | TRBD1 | CASSFRQGFVEKLFF | TGTGCCAGTAGTTTTCGACAGGGTTTTGTTGAAAAACTGTTTTTT
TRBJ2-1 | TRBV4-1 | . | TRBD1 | CASSQPGQGPLTRVNEQFF | TGCGCCAGCAGCCAACCGGGACAGGGGCCCCTGACGCGGGTCAATGAGCAGTTCTTC
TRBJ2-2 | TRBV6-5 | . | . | CASSEESTGELFF | TGTGCCAGCAGTGAGGAGTCCACCGGGGAGCTGTTTTTT
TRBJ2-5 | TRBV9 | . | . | CASSSQGGETQYF | TGTGCCAGCAGCTCGCAGGGTGGAGAGACCCAGTACTTC
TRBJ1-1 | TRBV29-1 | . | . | CSVEVTANTEAFF | TGCAGCGTTGAAGTGACGGCGAACACTGAAGCTTTCTTT
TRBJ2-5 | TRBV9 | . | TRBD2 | CASSPGLAGGETQYF | TGTGCCAGCAGCCCGGGACTAGCGGGGGGAGAGACCCAGTACTTC
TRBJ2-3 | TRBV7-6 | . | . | CASSLSNFVRSTDTQYF | TGTGCCAGCAGCTTAAGTAATTTCGTCAGGAGTACAGATACGCAGTATTTT
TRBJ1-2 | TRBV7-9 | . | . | CASSLGGSTNYGYTF | TGTGCCAGCAGCTTAGGAGGCAGTACTAACTATGGCTACACCTTC
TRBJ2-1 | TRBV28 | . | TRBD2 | CASSLVLAGGRWGYGEQFF | TGTGCCAGCAGTTTAGTGCTAGCGGGAGGTCGGTGGGGGTACGGGGAGCAGTTCTTC
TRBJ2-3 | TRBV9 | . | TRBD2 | CASSVAGLSGYSDTQYF | TGTGCCAGCAGCGTAGCGGGACTAAGCGGGTATTCAGATACGCAGTATTTT
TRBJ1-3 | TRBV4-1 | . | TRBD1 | CASTGTGRALYSGNTIYF | TGCGCCAGTACCGGGACAGGTCGGGCCCTTTACTCTGGAAACACCATATATTTT
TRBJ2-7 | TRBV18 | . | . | CASSPADYEQYF | TGTGCCAGCTCACCAGCCGACTACGAGCAGTACTTC
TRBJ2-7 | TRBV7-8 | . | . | CASSLAVDYEQYF | TGTGCCAGCAGCTTAGCAGTGGACTACGAGCAGTACTTC
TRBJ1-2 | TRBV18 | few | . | CASSPGQESYGYTF | TGTGCCAGCTCACCAGGGCAGGAGTCCTATGGTTACACCTTC
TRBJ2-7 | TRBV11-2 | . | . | CASSNPRVSSYEQYF | TGTGCCAGCAGCAACCCTAGGGTTAGCTCCTACGAGCAGTACTTC
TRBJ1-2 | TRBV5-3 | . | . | CARSLPGNYGYTF | TGTGCCAGAAGCTTACCGGGCAACTATGGCTACACCTTC
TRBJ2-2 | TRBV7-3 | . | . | CASSLTYGYTGELFF | TGTGCCAGCAGCTTAACGTACGGTTACACCGGGGAGCTGTTTTTT
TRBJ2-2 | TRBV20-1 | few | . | CSAYFGRELFF | TGCAGTGCCTACTTTGGCCGGGAGCTGTTTTTT
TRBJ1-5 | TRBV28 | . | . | CALRGCLGLHNQPQHF | TGTGCCCTTAGGGGGTGCCTGGGGTTACACAATCAGCCCCAGCATTTT
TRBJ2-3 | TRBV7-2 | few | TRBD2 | CASSPRASGSSTDTQYF | TGTGCCAGCAGCCCGCGGGCTAGCGGAAGCAGCACAGATACGCAGTATTTT
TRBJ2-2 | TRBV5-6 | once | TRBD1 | CASSYYRGLNTGELFF | TGTGCCAGCAGCTACTACAGGGGGCTGAACACCGGGGAGCTGTTTTTT
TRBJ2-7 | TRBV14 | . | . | CASSHLQPPYEQYF | TGTGCCAGCAGCCATTTACAGCCCCCCTACGAGCAGTACTTC
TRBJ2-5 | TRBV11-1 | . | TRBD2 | CASSPGLAGVKTQYF | TGTGCCAGCAGCCCGGGACTAGCGGGAGTTAAGACCCAGTACTTC
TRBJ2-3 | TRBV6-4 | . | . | CASSDRETDTQYF | TGTGCCAGCAGTGACAGGGAGACAGATACGCAGTATTTT
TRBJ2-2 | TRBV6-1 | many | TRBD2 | CASIRGGRSGELFF | TGTGCCAGCATCAGGGGCGGGAGGTCCGGGGAGCTGTTTTTT
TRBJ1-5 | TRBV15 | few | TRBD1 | CATSRASGGRSNQPQHF | TGTGCCACCAGCAGAGCCTCAGGGGGCAGGAGCAATCAGCCCCAGCATTTT
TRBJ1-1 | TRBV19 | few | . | CASSPDRYTEAFF | TGTGCCAGTAGTCCGGACAGATACACTGAAGCTTTCTTT
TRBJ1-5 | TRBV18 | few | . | CASSPQGNQPQHF | TGTGCCAGCTCACCACAAGGCAATCAGCCCCAGCATTTT
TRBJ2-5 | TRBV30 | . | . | CAWSRGGLGETQYF | TGTGCCTGGAGTCGTGGGGGTCTCGGGGAGACCCAGTACTTC
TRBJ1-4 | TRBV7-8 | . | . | CASSTNRAGNEKLFF | TGTGCCAGCAGCACAAACAGGGCCGGTAATGAAAAACTGTTTTTT
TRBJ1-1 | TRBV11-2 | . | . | CASSLGQGWTEAFF | TGTGCCAGCAGCCTGGGGCAGGGTTGGACTGAAGCTTTCTTT
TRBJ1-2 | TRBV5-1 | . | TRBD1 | CASSPTLVQGGYGYTF | TGCGCCAGCAGCCCCACCTTGGTACAGGGGGGTTATGGCTACACCTTC
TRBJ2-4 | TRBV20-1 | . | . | CSARGSGIQYF | TGCAGTGCTAGAGGCTCAGGAATTCAGTACTTC
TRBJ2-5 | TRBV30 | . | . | CAWNPGGIGTQYF | TGTGCCTGGAACCCCGGGGGCATTGGGACCCAGTACTTC
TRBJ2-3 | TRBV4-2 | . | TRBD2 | CASSQRFSGGADTQYF | TGTGCCAGCAGCCAAAGGTTTAGCGGGGGAGCAGATACGCAGTATTTT
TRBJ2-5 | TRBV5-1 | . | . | CASSLVLHLQETQYF | TGCGCCAGCAGCTTGGTCTTGCACCTCCAAGAGACCCAGTACTTC
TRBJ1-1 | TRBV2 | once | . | CASRAGETGAFF | TGTGCCAGCAGGGCCGGAGAGACGGGGGCTTTCTTT
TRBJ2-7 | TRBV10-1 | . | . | CASSEVAVIDEQYF | TGCGCCAGCAGTGAGGTTGCAGTCATCGACGAGCAGTACTTC
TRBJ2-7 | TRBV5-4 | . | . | CASSWAPGGDEQYF | TGTGCCAGCAGCTGGGCCCCGGGGGGCGACGAGCAGTACTTC
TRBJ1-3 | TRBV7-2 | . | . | CASSLPTGGVNTIYF | TGTGCCAGCAGTTTGCCGACAGGTGGGGTGAACACCATATATTTT
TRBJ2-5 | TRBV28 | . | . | CATAEGAMGTQYF | TGTGCCACCGCGGAGGGGGCAATGGGGACCCAGTACTTC
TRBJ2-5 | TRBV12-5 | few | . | CASGPGASETQYF | TGTGCTAGTGGTCCCGGGGCGTCGGAGACCCAGTACTTC
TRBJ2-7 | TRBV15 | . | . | CATSRDPAGFYEQYF | TGTGCCACCAGCAGAGATCCGGCAGGGTTCTACGAGCAGTACTTC
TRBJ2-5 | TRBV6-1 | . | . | CASRAKYQETQYF | TGTGCCAGCAGAGCTAAGTACCAAGAGACCCAGTACTTC
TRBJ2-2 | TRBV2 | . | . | CASSEIGGNPVVTGELFF | TGTGCCAGCAGTGAGATTGGGGGGAATCCAGTCGTGACCGGGGAGCTGTTTTTT
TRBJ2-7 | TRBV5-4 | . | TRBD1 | CASIDQGAREQYF | TGTGCCAGCATTGACCAGGGGGCCCGCGAGCAGTACTTC
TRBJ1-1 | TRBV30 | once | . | CAWSPRDPGGTEAFF | TGTGCCTGGAGTCCCCGGGACCCGGGGGGCACTGAAGCTTTCTTT
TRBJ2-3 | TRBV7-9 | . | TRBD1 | CASSPRSGGFTDTQYF | TGTGCCAGCAGCCCCAGATCAGGGGGTTTCACAGATACGCAGTATTTT
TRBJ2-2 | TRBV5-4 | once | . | CASSLGGLQGLGTGELFF | TGTGCCAGCAGCTTGGGGGGTTTGCAGGGCTTGGGCACCGGGGAGCTGTTTTTT
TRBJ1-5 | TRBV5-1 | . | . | CASSRGDDQPQHF | TGCGCCAGCAGCCGCGGGGATGATCAGCCCCAGCATTTT
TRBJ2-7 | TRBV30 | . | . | CAWNQGGEQYF | TGTGCCTGGAACCAAGGGGGGGAGCAGTACTTC
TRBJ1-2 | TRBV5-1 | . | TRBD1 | CASSLGQGTYGYTF | TGCGCCAGCAGCTTAGGACAGGGGACGTATGGCTACACCTTC
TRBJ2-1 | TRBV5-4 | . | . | CASSSKSLYNEQFF | TGTGCCAGCAGCTCGAAATCTTTGTACAATGAGCAGTTCTTC
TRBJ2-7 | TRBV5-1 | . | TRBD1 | CASSNGTGFGYEQYF | TGCGCCAGCAGCAATGGGACAGGGTTTGGGTACGAGCAGTACTTC
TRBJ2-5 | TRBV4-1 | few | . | CASSRGGGQETQYF | TGCGCCAGCAGCCGGGGAGGGGGCCAAGAGACCCAGTACTTC
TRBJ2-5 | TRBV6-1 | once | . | CASSEWWSVQETQYF | TGTGCCAGCAGTGAATGGTGGTCGGTCCAAGAGACCCAGTACTTC
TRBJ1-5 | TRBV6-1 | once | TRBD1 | CASSEQGARNQPQHF | TGTGCCAGCAGTGAACAGGGGGCTCGAAATCAGCCCCAGCATTTT